The clone carrying this TCR beta chain was detected a few times. The target antigen is unknown. Healthy Russian Caucasian donors spanned ages roughly 6 to 90 years. The sample originates from a study of blood T cells in healthy people across ages. Overall study results and limits: Naive and antigen-experienced cells could not be conclusively compared, given unsorted PBMCs.

Then a second PCR, running roughly 7 to 11 cycles, was carried out with a sample-barcoded 5' primer and a J-beta primer mix. Each cDNA molecule, via a template-switch adaptor with 12 random nucleotides, was tagged. TCRdb independently ran MiXCR on the 5' RACE reads; one entry per CDR3 protein. Here the sample spans 1.6 million or so distinct CDR3 sequences, around 36% being singletons. V gave up 3 bases and J gave up 3 bases, with 14 bases separating them. Germline loops: CDR1 MNHEY, CDR2 SMNVEV (reference sequence). The CDR3 has 15 amino acids. V is TRBV27 and J is TRBJ2-5; D uncertain. The specimen sequenced was blood. The TCR comes from a young woman in good health. CDR3 DNA: TGTGCCAGCAGTTTGAGTGAGGATTTAAAAGAGACCCAGTACTTC. It is translated as CASSLSEDLKETQYF.